These 30 T cell receptor beta chains came from one sample sequenced in a study of blood T cell repertoires in COVID-19. Method: immunoSEQ multiplex PCR; TCRdb's copy keeps in-frame clones and lacks some. The table has about 260,000 clones, 75% to 90% seen once. The material sequenced was peripheral blood. The source is a woman in her 70s with COVID-19, enrolled during active disease.

The DNA of the CDR3 is TGTGCCACCAGTGATATAAGCGGGGCGAGTGGAAATGAGCAGTTCTTC. Its protein is CATSDISGASGNEQFF. The chain couples TRBV24-1 to TRBJ2-1; 7 positions match TRBD2. V lost 3 bases to trimming and J lost 7 bases; unmatched junction nucleotides: 11. This CDR3 contains 16 residues. Germline loops: CDR1 KGHDR, CDR2 SFDVKD.

This clone was seen only a few times. The CDR3 loop is CASKTGLAGGSYNEQFF. As DNA, the CDR3 is TGTGCCAGTAAGACGGGACTAGCGGGAGGAAGCTACAATGAGCAGTTCTTC. The gene calls are TRBV19 and TRBJ2-1; 15 bases fit TRBD2. Germline V CDR1 and CDR2: LNHDA, SQIVND (reference sequence). V was clipped by 7 bases and J by 3 bases; unmatched bases: 7. CDR3 length equals 17 residues.

The chain couples TRBV7-2 to TRBJ2-7; D is perhaps TRBD2 (5 bases). This CDR3 region has 13 residues. V gave up 3 bases and J gave up 6 bases, with 12 bases separating them. The germline CDR1 and CDR2 sequences are SGHTA and FQGNSA. In DNA form, the CDR3 reads TGTGCCAGCAGCTTCCGGGGTCCGGGCGAGCAGTACTTC. This gives the protein CASSFRGPGEQYF.

This chain joins TRBV7-9 and TRBJ2-7; unclear D gene. V lost 5 bases and J lost 7, with 9 bases in between. Germline V CDR1 and CDR2: SEHNR, FQNEAQ (reference sequence). The CDR3 covers 11 residues. The CDR3 sequence: CASSEVTEQYF. The CDR3 DNA is TGTGCCAGCAGCGAGGTGACGGAGCAGTACTTC.

This clone was counted only a few times. The rearrangement joins TRBV24-1 to TRBJ2-7; 7 positions match TRBD1. The CDR3 covers 13 residues. With V trimmed by 5 bases and J by 2 bases, 2 bases remained unmatched. The V gene's germline CDR1 is KGHDR and CDR2 SFDVKD. CDR3 in amino acids: CATSGDRTYEQYF. CDR3 DNA: TGTGCCACCAGTGGGGACAGAACCTACGAGCAGTACTTC.

The rearrangement uses TRBV6-2 or TRBV6-3 and TRBJ2-3, with D uncertain. V lost 5 bases and J 0 bases, leaving 15 bases between the germline ends. The CDR3 has 16 amino acids. CDR1 is MNHEY, CDR2 SVGEGT, per germline. CDR3 residues: CASSRPRATSTDTQYF. CDR3 bases: TGTGCCAGCAGTCGCCCTCGAGCGACTAGCACAGATACGCAGTATTTT.

This chain connects TRBV11-3 to TRBJ2-3; D might be TRBD2 (6 bases). V was pared by 5 bases and J by 3 bases, with 15 bases between. Germline values: CDR1 SGHNT, CDR2 YENEEA. This CDR3 spans 15 amino acids. Here the CDR3 DNA reads TGTGCCAGCAGCGTCGCCGGGACTGATACAGATACGCAGTATTTT. Amino acid sequence: CASSVAGTDTDTQYF. The full variable domain, rest sourced from reference TRBV11-3 and TRBJ2-3, is EAGVVQSPRYKIIEKKQPVAFWCNPISGHNTLYWYLQNLGQGPELLIRYENEEAVDDSQLPKDRFSAERLKGVDSTLKIQPAELGDSAVYLCASSVAGTDTDTQYFGPGTRLTVL.

The chain has TRBV6-6 and TRBJ1-5, with TRBD1 matching 8 bases. CDR1 MNHNY and CDR2 SVGAGI come from the germline V gene (reference sequence). This CDR3 has 14 residues. V shed 7 bases, J shed 2 bases, and the junction held 4 bases outside the gene matches. The CDR3 loop reads CASTGQGRNQPQHF. The CDR3 DNA reads TGTGCCAGCACCGGACAGGGACGCAATCAGCCCCAGCATTTT.

In nucleotides, the CDR3 is TGTGCCAGCAGCTTAAGGGGAGACGCCTACGAGCAGTACTTC. This gives the protein CASSLRGDAYEQYF. This rearrangement joins TRBV7-3 to TRBJ2-7, with a possible D match to TRBD2 (5 bases). The CDR3 consists of 14 residues. V dropped 1 base and J dropped 2 bases, with 9 bases sitting between them. The germline V gene has CDR1 SGHTA and CDR2 FQGTGA.

The V gene is TRBV30, the J gene TRBJ2-3; 10 nucleotides line up with TRBD2. Losses at the gene ends were 3 bases for V and 1 base for J; bases not matched to a gene: 7. Germline V gene lookup returns CDR1 GTSNPN and CDR2 SVGIG (reference sequence). CDR3 length: 16 amino acids. CDR3 loop: CAWRPLAGDGTDTQYF. DNA of the CDR3: TGTGCCTGGAGACCCCTAGCGGGAGATGGCACAGATACGCAGTATTTT.

The gene calls are TRBV19 and TRBJ1-2; a possible D gene is TRBD1 (6 bases). V shed 6 bases and J shed 0 bases, with 11 bases lying between them. Germline CDR1 is LNHDA and CDR2 is SQIVND (reference sequence). The CDR3 is 14 residues long. This chain's CDR3 is CASRQGNANYGYTF. The CDR3 region has the DNA TGTGCCAGTAGACAGGGTAATGCTAACTATGGCTACACCTTC.

Only a few counts were recorded for this clone. The identical CDR3 is also encoded by other nucleotide sequences in the sample. The V call is TRBV3-1 (or the pseudogene TRBV3-2), the J call TRBJ2-1; TRBD1 might be the D (6 bases). Trimming cost V 1 base and J 9 bases, with 7 bases left between them. This CDR3 has 12 amino acids. Germline V gene data show CDR1 as LGHDT and CDR2 as YNNKEL (reference sequence). This CDR3 is CASSQAGVEQFF. Written as DNA, the CDR3 is TGTGCCAGCAGCCAAGCAGGGGTTGAGCAGTTCTTC.

The rearrangement links TRBV19 to TRBJ2-1; 7 bases are a match to TRBD2. The ends lost 9 bases at V and 3 bases at J; junction bases unmatched: 11. CDR1 is LNHDA, CDR2 SQIVND, per germline (reference sequence). The length of the CDR3 is 15 residues. CDR3 protein: CASTPGGGSYNEQFF. CDR3 nucleotide sequence: TGTGCCAGCACCCCAGGTGGCGGGAGCTACAATGAGCAGTTCTTC.

The CDR3 region has the DNA TGCGCCAGCAGCCAAGAGGGCGTAGGAGGCTACACCTTC. This encodes CASSQEGVGGYTF. This chain uses TRBV4-3 with TRBJ1-2; no clear D. From germline, CDR1 is LGHNA and CDR2 YSLEER. The ends were cut back, 0 bases at V and 8 bases at J, with 10 bases in the middle. CDR3 length: 13 residues.

This clone has a handful of counts. The gene calls are TRBV11-1 and TRBJ2-7, with TRBD2 matching over 7 bases. CDR3 size: 14 residues. V was pared by 4 bases and J by 4 bases, with 7 bases of the junction left unmatched. Germline lookup yields CDR1 SGHAT and CDR2 FQDESV (reference sequence). The CDR3 DNA is TGTGCCAGCAGCTCCAGCGGGAATCGGTACGAGCAGTACTTC. It translates to CASSSSGNRYEQYF.

The chain links TRBV4-2 to TRBJ1-5, with D possibly TRBD1 on 6 matching bases. V gave up 3 bases and J gave up 7 bases, with 16 bases separating them. Germline CDR1 is LGHNA and CDR2 is YNFKEQ. The CDR3 spans 15 residues. CDR3 bases: TGTGCCAGCAGCCATTTCACAGGGTCGTGGCAGCCCCAGCATTTT. Translated: CASSHFTGSWQPQHF.

V gene TRBV18 combines with J gene TRBJ2-5; a possible D gene is TRBD2 (5 bases). Germline CDR1 and CDR2: KGHSH and LQKENI. V was clipped by 1 base and J by 4 bases, with 10 bases between them. This CDR3 is built from 14 residues. The CDR3: CASSPLGVPETQYF. The CDR3 nucleotides read TGTGCCAGCTCACCACTGGGAGTTCCAGAGACCCAGTACTTC.

The chain has TRBV7-9 and TRBJ2-7, with TRBD1 matching over 12 bases. The CDR3 loop spans 16 amino acids. V dropped 0 bases and J dropped 6; count of bases not matched to a gene: 6. Germline V gives CDR1 SEHNR, CDR2 FQNEAQ (reference sequence). The CDR3 here is CASSLAGQGAQSEQYF. The CDR3 nucleotides are TGTGCCAGCAGCTTAGCGGGACAGGGGGCGCAATCCGAGCAGTACTTC.

The chain couples TRBV7-9 to TRBJ1-4; 7 bases line up with TRBD1. The germline V gene encodes CDR1 SEHNR and CDR2 FQNEAQ (reference sequence). V trimming: 2 bases; J trimming: 6 bases; junction bases outside the gene matches: 6. The CDR3 runs 15 residues. The CDR3 DNA is TGTGCCAGCAGCTTACGACAGGGAATAGATGAAAAACTGTTTTTT. Translated: CASSLRQGIDEKLFF.

The chain recombines TRBV28 with TRBJ1-4; D remains ambiguous. Trimming pared 3 bases from V and 4 bases from J, leaving 9 bases between. This CDR3 contains 14 residues. Germline V gene data show CDR1 as MDHEN and CDR2 as SYDVKM. The CDR3 region has the DNA TGTGCCAGCAGTTTGGCCCAGGTTAATGAAAAACTGTTTTTT. It is translated as CASSLAQVNEKLFF.

The rearrangement joins TRBV19 to TRBJ1-5; tentatively, D is TRBD1 (6 bases). V was pared by 5 bases and J by 10 bases, with 15 bases between. CDR3 length: 13 amino acids. Germline lookup yields CDR1 LNHDA and CDR2 SQIVND (reference sequence). CDR3 DNA sequence: TGTGCCAGTAGTGCAGCCAGGGGTTCACCCCAGCATTTT. Translation gives CASSAARGSPQHF.

This chain connects TRBV5-1 to TRBJ1-1; the D is unclear. Looked up from germline, CDR1 is SGHRS and CDR2 is YFSETQ. The CDR3 consists of 13 residues. V lost 4 bases and J 1 base, leaving 8 bases between the germline ends. As DNA, the CDR3 is TGCGCCAGCAGCACCCGAGGGAACACTGAAGCTTTCTTT. This gives the protein CASSTRGNTEAFF.

The rearrangement links TRBV5-1 to TRBJ2-2; TRBD2 is a possible D gene (6 bases). The CDR3 has 15 amino acids. V dropped 1 base and J dropped 2 bases, with 9 bases sitting between them. Germline CDR1 and CDR2: SGHRS and YFSETQ. As DNA, the CDR3 is TGCGCCAGCAGCTTGTCTAGCGTAAACACCGGGGAGCTGTTTTTT. Protein product: CASSLSSVNTGELFF.

The chain combines TRBV5-5 with TRBJ2-7, with 11 bases matching TRBD2. The CDR3 is 15 residues long. With V trimmed by 2 bases and J by 6 bases, 7 bases remained unmatched. Looked up from germline, CDR1 is SGHKS and CDR2 is YYEKEE (reference sequence). The CDR3: CASSFLLAGEGEQYF. The CDR3 region has the DNA TGTGCCAGCAGCTTCTTACTAGCGGGAGAAGGCGAGCAGTACTTC.

This chain links TRBV30 with TRBJ1-3; TRBD1 is a possible D gene (5 bases). Germline V gene sequence: CDR1 GTSNPN, CDR2 SVGIG (reference sequence). The CDR3 is 15 amino acids. Deletions cut 2 bases from V and 2 bases from J, with 13 bases between. CDR3 region: CAWSRRGLTGNTIYF. The CDR3 nucleotides are TGTGCCTGGAGTCGGAGGGGTCTGACTGGAAACACCATATATTTT.

The genes are TRBV7-2 and TRBJ2-3, with TRBD1 matching 8 bases. Germline values: CDR1 SGHTA, CDR2 FQGNSA. This CDR3 comprises 15 residues. Losses at the gene ends were 3 bases for V and 0 bases for J; bases not matched to a gene: 2. The CDR3 here is CASSFDRGSTDTQYF. The CDR3 DNA sequence: TGTGCCAGCAGCTTCGACAGGGGCAGCACAGATACGCAGTATTTT.

V gene TRBV6-1 combines with J gene TRBJ1-2; the D is unclear. V was pared by 0 bases and J by 5 bases, with 13 bases between. CDR1 and CDR2 (germline): MNHNS, SASEGT. The CDR3 extends over 15 amino acids. In DNA form, the CDR3 reads TGTGCCAGCAGTGAAGCTCACGCCCGAGGATATGGCTACACCTTC. It specifies CASSEAHARGYGYTF.

The DNA of the CDR3 is TGTGCCTGGAGTTTCGGCGCGAGCGGGACCACCGGGGCCAACGTCCTGACTTTC. Its protein product is CAWSFGASGTTGANVLTF. The rearrangement links TRBV30 to TRBJ2-6, with TRBD2 identical over 7 bases. Losses at the gene ends were 2 bases for V and 4 bases for J; bases not matched to a gene: 14. The CDR3 runs to 18 residues. Germline V gene lookup returns CDR1 GTSNPN and CDR2 SVGIG (reference sequence).

The rearrangement joins TRBV24-1 to TRBJ1-5; D is perhaps TRBD1 (5 bases). The V and J ends lost 2 bases and 6 bases respectively, with 13 bases between them. Germline V gene lookup returns CDR1 KGHDR and CDR2 SFDVKD. This CDR3 is built from 15 residues. The CDR3 loop reads CATSDSGGEGQPQHF. DNA of the CDR3: TGTGCCACCAGTGATTCGGGGGGTGAGGGTCAGCCCCAGCATTTT.

V and J are TRBV29-1 and TRBJ2-1; a possible D gene is TRBD1 (5 bases). The CDR3 spans 11 residues. The germline V gene has CDR1 SQVTM and CDR2 ANQGSEA. Between the trimmed V and J ends, which lost 7 bases and 7 bases, there was a span of 11 bases. For the CDR3, the DNA is TGCAGCGCTAGACAGAGAAATGAGCAGTTCTTC. Protein sequence: CSARQRNEQFF.